The T cell receptor beta chain described here comes from a study of blood T cell repertoires in COVID-19. Study as a whole: The origin of the acute and convalescent COVID-19 samples was the United States, Italy and Spain. Sample material is recorded as cDNA or gDNA derived from T cells, B-cell-depleted T cells, or PBMCs.

TCRdb's copy holds only in-frame clones and misses some; the assay was immunoSEQ multiplex PCR. The sample has fewer than 250,000 clones; 85% to 90% are singletons. The V end was cut by 6 bases, the J end by 6 bases, with 24 bases between. CDR3 length: 17 amino acids. Per the germline V gene, CDR1 is SGHTA and CDR2 is FQGNSA. This clonotype originated in a woman in her forties or fifties with acute or convalescent COVID-19. V is TRBV7-2 and J is TRBJ2-1; a weak D match, TRBD2 (7 bases). Sequences were obtained from peripheral blood. CDR3 loop: CASSPGGPAGSANEQFF. CDR3 DNA sequence: TGTGCCAGCAGTCCCGGGGGGCCAGCGGGGTCTGCCAATGAGCAGTTCTTC. The full variable domain, completed using reference TRBV7-2 and TRBJ2-1, is GAGVSQSPSNKVTEKGKDVELRCDPISGHTALYWYRQSLGQGLEFLIYFQGNSAPDKSGLPSDRFSAERTGGSVSTLTIQRTQQEDSAVYLCASSPGGPAGSANEQFFGPGTRLTVL.